The rows below give T cell receptor beta chains drawn from one sample of a study of blood T cell repertoires in COVID-19. Some clones are missing from TCRdb's copy, which holds only in-frame ones; the method was immunoSEQ multiplex PCR. The repertoire holds tens of thousands of clones, with about four fifths as singletons. The sequencing sample was made of peripheral blood. Every receptor here comes from a woman over 75 with active or convalescent COVID-19. The CDR3 runs from the conserved cysteine through the conserved F or W. Fields, in order: V gene, J gene, D gene, clone size, CDR3 DNA, CDR3 protein. A D gene is named only where the DNA matches it firmly. A clone size is listed for some rows: how often the clone was seen (once, few, many), or a class if it is expanded.

V gene: TRBV11-3; J gene: TRBJ2-1; D gene: .; clone size: .; CDR3 DNA: TGTGCCAGCAGCGGGGGGGCGGGCAGCTCCTACAATGAGCAGTTCTTC; CDR3 protein: CASSGGAGSSYNEQFF
V gene: TRBV5-1; J gene: TRBJ2-7; D gene: .; clone size: few; CDR3 DNA: TGCGCCAGCAGCTTGGTACCAGGGAGGTACGAGCAGTACTTC; CDR3 protein: CASSLVPGRYEQYF
V gene: TRBV28; J gene: TRBJ1-3; D gene: .; clone size: few; CDR3 DNA: TGTGCCAGTCTCACAGGCAGCTCTGGAAACACCATATATTTT; CDR3 protein: CASLTGSSGNTIYF
V gene: TRBV28; J gene: TRBJ2-5; D gene: TRBD2; clone size: .; CDR3 DNA: TGTGCCAGCAAAAACTCTGGACTAGCGCTACAAGAGACCCAGTACTTC; CDR3 protein: CASKNSGLALQETQYF
V gene: TRBV5-6; J gene: TRBJ1-2; D gene: .; clone size: .; CDR3 DNA: TGTGCCAGCAGCATCGACAGAGCTAACTATGGCTACACCTTC; CDR3 protein: CASSIDRANYGYTF
V gene: TRBV5-1; J gene: TRBJ1-1; D gene: TRBD1; clone size: .; CDR3 DNA: TGCGCCAGCAGCCCGATGACAGGGTCTGAAGCTTTCTTT; CDR3 protein: CASSPMTGSEAFF
V gene: TRBV5-1; J gene: TRBJ2-7; D gene: TRBD1; clone size: .; CDR3 DNA: TGCGCCAGCAGCTTGCCGGGACAGGTGTTCTACGAGCAGTACTTC; CDR3 protein: CASSLPGQVFYEQYF
V gene: TRBV5-1; J gene: TRBJ1-6; D gene: .; clone size: .; CDR3 DNA: TGCGCCAGCAGCTTGGGAACCGGCAGGGATTCACCCCTCCACTTT; CDR3 protein: CASSLGTGRDSPLHF
V gene: TRBV28; J gene: TRBJ2-5; D gene: .; clone size: .; CDR3 DNA: TGTGCCAGCAGTTTCAGCGGGTTCCAAGAGACCCAGTACTTC; CDR3 protein: CASSFSGFQETQYF
V gene: TRBV28; J gene: TRBJ2-7; D gene: .; clone size: .; CDR3 DNA: TGTGCCAGCACAACGACATCGTACGAGCAGTACTTC; CDR3 protein: CASTTTSYEQYF
V gene: TRBV11-2; J gene: TRBJ2-4; D gene: .; clone size: .; CDR3 DNA: TGTGCCAGCAGCTTACTTCCGGGGATGGGAGGCATTCAGTACTTC; CDR3 protein: CASSLLPGMGGIQYF
V gene: TRBV5-5; J gene: TRBJ2-2; D gene: TRBD1; clone size: .; CDR3 DNA: TGTGCCAGCAGCTTGTGGGGGGACAGGGGGTCCGCCGGGGAGCTGTTTTTT; CDR3 protein: CASSLWGDRGSAGELFF
V gene: TRBV11-2; J gene: TRBJ1-4; D gene: .; clone size: .; CDR3 DNA: TGTGCCAGCAGCTTAGTGGCGGTATCGGAACTGTTTTTT; CDR3 protein: CASSLVAVSELFF
V gene: TRBV13; J gene: TRBJ1-1; D gene: .; clone size: few; CDR3 DNA: TGTGCCAGCAGCCCTAGGACAGCAGCGAACACTGAAGCTTTCTTT; CDR3 protein: CASSPRTAANTEAFF